What follows are 20 T cell receptor beta chains derived from one specimen sequenced in a study of neurological immune-mediated disorders (dated by TCRdb to about 2019). Receptor amplification or capture employed 5' RACE. For sequencing, an Illumina HiSeq 2500 was employed. TCRdb reprocessed the public reads (quality trimming at Q25 with fastp, clone calling with MiXCR) and kept in-frame beta chains. Duplicate CDR3 protein sequences are folded into a single record with the most common DNA and genes. This sample has 31,000 or so distinct CDR3 sequences in its table, and approximately 4.4% of those were observed once. The ten largest clones add up to around 23% of the sample. The material sequenced was PBMCs. These receptors were obtained from a man aged 18 to 30 in good health.

This clonotype occurred many times. The gene calls are TRBV4-2 and TRBJ1-2; TRBD1 matches 10 bases. Germline V CDR1 and CDR2: LGHNA, YNFKEQ. The J segment lost 8 bases and the V segment lost 1 base, leaving 4 bases of the junction unmatched. The CDR3 has 14 residues. This CDR3 reads CASSQGGTGVGYTF. CDR3 nucleotides: TGTGCCAGCAGCCAAGGAGGGACAGGGGTCGGCTACACCTTC.

This clonotype was counted many times. The chain joins TRBV7-3 to TRBJ1-1; 7 bases fit TRBD1. V shed 1 base and J 1 base; nucleotides not matched to a gene: 3. The CDR3 length is 15 residues. Germline CDR1 is SGHTA and CDR2 is FQGTGA. The DNA of the CDR3 is TGTGCCAGCAGCTTAAATGGGGACAGGAACACTGAAGCTTTCTTT. It codes for CASSLNGDRNTEAFF.

This clonotype was detected many times. V and J are TRBV7-9 and TRBJ2-6; no clear D. The V gene lost 3 bases and the J gene lost 1 base, with 4 bases spanning the gap. This CDR3 is built from 14 residues. Germline V gene lookup returns CDR1 SEHNR and CDR2 FQNEAQ (reference sequence). CDR3: CASSFGSGANVLTF. CDR3 DNA: TGTGCCAGCAGCTTTGGGTCTGGGGCCAACGTCCTGACTTTC.

This clonotype was picked up many times. The chain has TRBV4-2 and TRBJ1-1; TRBD1 aligns across 7 bases. Germline values: CDR1 LGHNA, CDR2 YNFKEQ. This CDR3 is 15 amino acids long. Trimming cost V 2 bases and J 4 bases; bases outside gene matches: 7. In DNA form, the CDR3 reads TGTGCCAGCAGCCAAACTAAGGACAGGCTCACTGAAGCTTTCTTT. Protein product: CASSQTKDRLTEAFF.

This clonotype was counted many times. The chain couples TRBV20-1 to TRBJ1-6; D not resolved. This CDR3 is 16 amino acids long. CDR1 is DFQATT and CDR2 is SNEGSKA in the germline V gene (reference sequence). Trimming took 1 base from V and 0 from J, leaving 10 bases between them. CDR3 bases: TGCAGTGCTAGAGTGACGGGGAGCTCCTATAATTCACCCCTCCACTTT. Translated, it gives CSARVTGSSYNSPLHF.

This clonotype was seen ten or more times. This chain joins TRBV6-5 and TRBJ1-1; the D gene is possibly TRBD1 (5 bases). The germline CDR1 and CDR2 sequences are MNHEY and SVGAGI. The CDR3 extends over 18 amino acids. V lost 0 bases to trimming and J lost 3 bases, with 20 bases between them. The DNA of the CDR3 is TGTGCCAGCAGTTACTCCATAGTGGGGGGGGGAAGGGACACTGAAGCTTTCTTT. It specifies CASSYSIVGGGRDTEAFF.

The V call is TRBV10-1, the J call TRBJ2-7; D tentatively reads TRBD1 or TRBD2 (5 bases each). V lost 0 bases to trimming and J lost 0 bases, with 12 bases between them. The CDR3 has 16 amino acids. Germline loops: CDR1 WNHNN, CDR2 SYGVQD (reference sequence). CDR3 loop: CASSESGDPSSYEQYF. DNA for the CDR3: TGCGCCAGCAGTGAGTCGGGGGACCCTAGCTCCTACGAGCAGTACTTC.

The chain recombines TRBV18 with TRBJ1-1; possibly TRBD1 for D (5 bases). The CDR3 has 13 residues. Per germline, CDR1 KGHSH and CDR2 LQKENI. Trimming removed 2 bases from V and 13 bases from J, with 17 bases in between. CDR3 loop: CASSPNSGGLFFF. In DNA form, the CDR3 reads TGTGCCAGCTCACCAAATTCGGGGGGATTGTTTTTCTTT.

This clonotype came up many times. This chain connects TRBV20-1 to TRBJ2-5, with 8 bases aligning to TRBD2. V shed 0 bases, J shed 4 bases, and the junction held 13 bases outside the gene matches. Germline CDR1 reads DFQATT; CDR2 reads SNEGSKA (reference sequence). The CDR3 is 17 amino acids. The CDR3 nucleotides read TGCAGTGCTAGAGATCTAGGGACTAGTCGATCGCGAGAGACCCAGTACTTC. Translation gives CSARDLGTSRSRETQYF.

This clonotype was detected many times. This sequence joins TRBV5-1 and TRBJ1-1; TRBD1 is a possible D gene (6 bases). Germline lookup yields CDR1 SGHRS and CDR2 YFSETQ. The CDR3 runs 16 residues. With 4 bases removed from V and 7 bases from J, the gap between germline ends came to 23 bases. The CDR3 coding sequence is TGCGCCAGCAGCCGGGAGGGGGTTTCACAAAACGGTGAAGCTTTCTTT. Translation: CASSREGVSQNGEAFF.

This clonotype occurred many times. The chain employs TRBV6-1 and TRBJ1-5; D possibly corresponds to TRBD1 (6 bases). The CDR3 is 17 residues long. Germline CDR1 MNHNS, CDR2 SASEGT. V gave up 6 bases and J gave up 1 base, with 19 bases separating them. The CDR3 nucleotides are TGTGCCAGCAGAGGTCCTAAACAGGGACCAAGCAATCAGCCCCAGCATTTT. Protein product: CASRGPKQGPSNQPQHF.

This clonotype was detected many times. V and J are TRBV10-3 and TRBJ2-7; tentative D call: TRBD1 (5 bases). The ends were cut back, 7 bases at V and 0 bases at J, with 7 bases in the middle. The CDR3 is 12 residues long. Germline CDR1 is ENHRY and CDR2 is SYGVKD. CDR3 in amino acids: CAITDSSYEQYF. The CDR3 nucleotides are TGTGCCATCACTGACAGCTCCTACGAGCAGTACTTC.

This clonotype was detected many times. The chain uses TRBV27 and TRBJ2-1, with TRBD2 matching over 9 bases. CDR1 and CDR2 from the germline V gene are MNHEY and SMNVEV (reference sequence). The CDR3 has 14 residues. Trimming removed 4 bases from V and 13 bases from J; junction bases left unmatched: 11. For the CDR3, the DNA is TGTGCCAGCAGTTCCAACCCGCCCGGGACTAGCCAGTTCTTC. This encodes CASSSNPPGTSQFF.

This clonotype showed up many times. One end of the junction fails to match germline, which may point to a read error. This chain connects TRBV6-5 to TRBJ1-6, with D unclear. This CDR3 is built from 13 residues. Germline-derived CDR1 and CDR2 are MNHEY and SVGAGI. The CDR3 bases are TGTGCCAGCAGCTACTCCTATAATTCACCCCTCCACTTT. Translation gives CASSYSYNSPLHF.

This clonotype has a count of ten or more. This chain uses TRBV12-3 or TRBV12-4 with TRBJ2-3; a possible D gene is TRBD2 (6 bases). With 8 bases removed from V and 3 bases from J, the gap between germline ends came to 15 bases. The CDR3 is 14 residues long. The CDR3: CASRRGSGTDTQYF. The CDR3 region has the DNA TGTGCCAGCCGGAGGGGATCGGGAACAGATACGCAGTATTTT.

This clonotype was counted at least ten times. The genes are TRBV20-1 and TRBJ1-3; D is ambiguous. The germline V gene has CDR1 DFQATT and CDR2 SNEGSKA (reference sequence). V lost 2 bases to trimming and J lost 2 bases, with 7 bases between them. The CDR3 is 13 residues long. CDR3 sequence reads: CSARIGAGNTIYF. The CDR3, as DNA: TGCAGTGCTAGAATCGGTGCTGGAAACACCATATATTTT.

The chain employs TRBV7-8 and TRBJ2-1; 9 bases match TRBD1. J lost 7 bases, V lost 1 base, and 17 bases had no gene match. The CDR3 consists of 19 residues. Germline loops: CDR1 SGHVS, CDR2 FQNEAQ. The CDR3 protein is CASSLVFFLRTGARNEQFF. The CDR3 DNA follows: TGTGCCAGCAGCTTAGTATTCTTTCTTAGGACAGGGGCAAGGAATGAGCAGTTCTTC.

This clonotype was recorded at least ten times. This chain joins TRBV29-1 and TRBJ1-4; unclear D gene. Trimming pared 6 bases from V and 4 bases from J, leaving 9 bases between. Germline V gives CDR1 SQVTM, CDR2 ANQGSEA. CDR3 length equals 12 residues. CDR3 nucleotide sequence: TGCAGCGTAGTGGCTCATAATGAAAAACTGTTTTTT. This sequence encodes CSVVAHNEKLFF.

This clonotype has just a few counts. This chain joins TRBV6-6 and TRBJ2-7, with D perhaps TRBD1 (6 bases). V lost 4 bases to trimming and J lost 6 bases, with 13 bases between them. CDR1 and CDR2 (germline): MNHNY, SVGAGI (reference sequence). This CDR3 spans 13 amino acids. The CDR3 spells CASSWGQRGEQYF. CDR3 DNA sequence: TGTGCCAGCAGTTGGGGACAAAGGGGCGAGCAGTACTTC.

Ten or more counts support this clonotype. The chain is built from TRBV20-1 and TRBJ2-4; the D gene could be TRBD1 or TRBD2 (5 bases each). Germline CDR1 and CDR2: DFQATT and SNEGSKA (reference sequence). This CDR3 is built from 15 residues. Deletions cut 4 bases from V and 5 bases from J, with 18 bases between. Here the CDR3 reads CSANTGTKVQNIQYF. The CDR3 coding sequence is TGCAGTGCTAACACCGGGACCAAGGTCCAAAACATTCAGTACTTC.